Listed here are 25 T cell receptor beta chains from one sample, sequenced in a study of shared clonotypes between healthy human individuals. Profiled with immunoSEQ multiplex PCR; TCRdb holds only in-frame clones, not every one. The data show about 490,000 clones, with about 80% seen just once and approximately 12% held by the top ten. Material for sequencing was PBMCs. The receptors come from a woman aged 40 to 50 in good health. Some clones in this sample may be carry-over from other donors' samples.

The gene calls are TRBV19 and TRBJ1-2; tentatively, D is TRBD1 (6 bases). The germline gives CDR1 LNHDA, CDR2 SQIVND (reference sequence). Trimming pared 5 bases from V and 6 bases from J, leaving 19 bases between. The CDR3 contains 15 residues. The CDR3 here is CASSPRTAPIHGYTF. CDR3 in DNA: TGTGCCAGTAGTCCTCGGACAGCGCCTATCCATGGCTACACCTTC.

This clone has a handful of counts. The chain couples TRBV7-3 to TRBJ2-1; 12 bases agree with TRBD1. The V gene end was trimmed by 0 bases and the J gene end by 5 bases; junction bases not matched to a gene: 8. The CDR3 is made up of 18 amino acids. Germline CDR1 SGHTA, CDR2 FQGTGA. The CDR3 DNA reads TGTGCCAGCAGCTTAACCGGGACAGGGGGCCCCCAACACAATGAGCAGTTCTTC. Translating gives CASSLTGTGGPQHNEQFF.

The CDR3 nucleotides are TGTGCCAGTAGTTTGACTAGCGGGAGTCATGAGCAGTTCTTC. Amino acid sequence: CASSLTSGSHEQFF. The rearrangement joins TRBV19 to TRBJ2-1, with TRBD2 identical over 12 bases. The V and J ends lost 5 bases and 8 bases, in that order; junction bases with no gene match: 4. This CDR3 contains 14 residues. The germline V gene has CDR1 LNHDA and CDR2 SQIVND (reference sequence).

The chain couples TRBV9 to TRBJ2-1, with 8 bases matching TRBD2. The length of the CDR3 is 15 residues. The germline CDR1 and CDR2 sequences are SGDLS and YYNGEE. V lost 0 bases to trimming and J lost 4 bases; unmatched junction nucleotides: 3. The CDR3 loop is CASSVVLAGYNEQFF. CDR3 nucleotides: TGTGCCAGCAGCGTAGTATTAGCGGGGTACAATGAGCAGTTCTTC.

The V and J genes are TRBV13 and TRBJ2-4; 16 positions match TRBD2. The CDR3 is made up of 17 amino acids. The germline CDR1 and CDR2 sequences are PRHDT and FYEKMQ (reference sequence). The V segment lost 5 bases and the J segment 7 bases; nucleotides outside the gene matches: 8. In nucleotides, the CDR3 is TGTGCCAGCAGCGCGGGACTAGCGGGAGGGCCGCGCAACATTCAGTACTTC. Amino acids: CASSAGLAGGPRNIQYF.

This clone was seen a few times. The chain is built from TRBV5-1 and TRBJ2-5, with D uncertain. The germline CDR1 and CDR2 sequences are SGHRS and YFSETQ. V was cut by 2 bases and J by 2 bases, with 4 bases left in between. This CDR3 spans 12 amino acids. The CDR3 loop reads CASSFEQETQYF. The CDR3 DNA is TGCGCCAGCAGCTTCGAGCAAGAGACCCAGTACTTC.

The chain couples TRBV5-1 to TRBJ2-7; TRBD2 matches at 7 bases. Germline loops: CDR1 SGHRS, CDR2 YFSETQ. The trim removed 3 bases at V and 1 base at J, leaving 10 bases unmatched. The CDR3 is made up of 16 amino acids. DNA for the CDR3: TGCGCCAGCAGCTCGGGTGTAACTAGCGTGTCCTACGAGCAGTACTTC. Translated: CASSSGVTSVSYEQYF.

J is TRBJ1-5 and V is TRBV10-2; D not certain. Trimming shortened V by 3 bases and J by 4 bases, and 10 bases separated the two germline ends. Germline CDR1 and CDR2: WSHSY and SAAADI. This CDR3 contains 14 residues. This CDR3 is CASSEVQTNQPQHF. The CDR3 DNA follows: TGCGCCAGCAGTGAAGTGCAGACAAATCAGCCCCAGCATTTT.

The chain employs TRBV7-8 and TRBJ2-3, with a weak D call TRBD2 (5 bases). Trimming stripped 3 bases from V and 2 bases from J, with 15 bases between. The CDR3 length is 16 residues. Germline V lookup: CDR1 SGHVS, CDR2 FQNEAQ. In nucleotides, the CDR3 is TGTGCCAGCAGCTTGGACTTTACCCTAATCACAGATACGCAGTATTTT. This sequence encodes CASSLDFTLITDTQYF.

This clone has just a few counts. The chain employs TRBV10-2 and TRBJ2-5; 8 nucleotides agree with TRBD2. The J call is in doubt because the DNA end fits TRBJ2-7 better. The CDR3 loop spans 13 amino acids. The germline gives CDR1 WSHSY, CDR2 SAAADI. CDR3 residues: CASRVAGSNEQYF. CDR3 in DNA: TGCGCCAGCCGTGTAGCGGGAAGCAACGAGCAGTACTTC.

The rearrangement uses TRBV5-4 and TRBJ2-5; the D gene is possibly TRBD2 (5 bases). From germline, CDR1 is SGHNT and CDR2 YYREEE (reference sequence). Trimming shortened V by 4 bases and J by 1 base, and 17 bases separated the two germline ends. The CDR3 spans 16 residues. The CDR3 protein is CASSDPTRLTQETQYF. The CDR3 region has the DNA TGTGCCAGCAGCGACCCGACCCGACTAACCCAAGAGACCCAGTACTTC.

This sequence joins TRBV7-9 and TRBJ2-1; D unclear. Deletions cut 3 bases from V and 6 bases from J, with 15 bases between. The germline V gene encodes CDR1 SEHNR and CDR2 FQNEAQ (reference sequence). This CDR3 region has 15 residues. DNA for the CDR3: TGTGCCAGCAGCTTTGACGGCATCCCTCTCAATGAGCAGTTCTTC. It translates to CASSFDGIPLNEQFF. The full variable domain, rest sourced from reference TRBV7-9 and TRBJ2-1, is DTGVSQNPRHKITKRGQNVTFRCDPISEHNRLYWYRQTLGQGPEFLTYFQNEAQLEKSRLLSDRFSAERPKGSFSTLEIQRTEQGDSAMYLCASSFDGIPLNEQFFGPGTRLTVL.

The chain uses TRBV5-1 and TRBJ2-5; 7 nucleotides agree with TRBD2. J gave up 2 bases and V 1 base, and 2 bases lay outside the gene matches. CDR1 SGHRS and CDR2 YFSETQ come from the germline V gene. This CDR3 region has 14 residues. The CDR3 spells CASSLRGLQETQYF. Written as DNA, the CDR3 is TGCGCCAGCAGCTTGAGGGGACTACAAGAGACCCAGTACTTC. Combining the CDR3 with reference TRBV5-1 and TRBJ2-5 gives the whole variable domain KAGVTQTPRYLIKTRGQQVTLSCSPISGHRSVSWYQQTPGQGLQFLFEYFSETQRNKGNFPGRFSGRQFSNSRSEMNVSTLELGDSALYLCASSLRGLQETQYFGPGTRLLVL.

In this sample, this clone turned up a few times. The chain uses TRBV25-1 and TRBJ1-5, with D perhaps TRBD1 (6 bases). Trimming took 3 bases from V and 5 from J, leaving 14 bases between them. The length of the CDR3 is 15 residues. The V gene's germline CDR1 is MGHDK and CDR2 SYGVNS. CDR3 amino acids: CASSDGGRGDQPQHF. CDR3 DNA sequence: TGTGCCAGCAGTGATGGGGGCAGGGGAGATCAGCCCCAGCATTTT. Using reference TRBV25-1 and TRBJ1-5 for the parts outside the CDR3, the full variable domain is EADIYQTPRYLVIGTGKKITLECSQTMGHDKMYWYQQDPGMELHLIHYSYGVNSTEKGDLSSESTVSRIRTEHFPLTLESARPSHTSQYLCASSDGGRGDQPQHFGDGTRLSIL.

The chain combines TRBV4-1 with TRBJ2-2; D gene uncertain. The germline gives CDR1 MGHRA, CDR2 YSYEKL. V was clipped by 3 bases and J by 7 bases, with 6 bases between them. The CDR3 runs to 12 residues. As DNA, the CDR3 is TGCGCCAGCAGCCAGATCGGCGGGGAGCTGTTTTTT. Translation gives CASSQIGGELFF.

This sequence joins TRBV4-1 and TRBJ1-5; D gene ambiguous. The CDR3 extends over 13 amino acids. Deletions cut 3 bases from V and 3 bases from J, with 6 bases between. Per germline, CDR1 MGHRA and CDR2 YSYEKL. The CDR3 region has the DNA TGCGCCAGCAGCCAGCCCGCCAATCAGCCCCAGCATTTT. It is translated as CASSQPANQPQHF.

In its sample, this clone was seen a few times. The same CDR3 can be traced to other DNA sequences in this sample. This sequence joins TRBV30 and TRBJ1-4; D might be TRBD1 (5 bases). The V end lost 2 bases, the J end lost 3 bases, and 7 bases lay between the germline ends. The V gene's germline CDR1 is GTSNPN and CDR2 SVGIG (reference sequence). This CDR3 region has 13 residues. The CDR3 is CAWSPGANEKLFF. The CDR3 nucleotides read TGTGCCTGGAGTCCGGGGGCTAATGAAAAACTGTTTTTT. The whole variable domain, filled in from reference TRBV30 and TRBJ1-4, reads SQTIHQWPATLVQPVGSPLSLECTVEGTSNPNLYWYRQAAGRGLQLLFYSVGIGQISSEVPQNLSASRPQDRQFILSSKKLLLSDSGFYLCAWSPGANEKLFFGSGTQLSVL.

This chain joins TRBV5-1 and TRBJ1-2, with D possibly being TRBD1 (5 bases). CDR1 is SGHRS and CDR2 is YFSETQ in the germline V gene. This CDR3 is built from 14 residues. V lost 2 bases and J 8 bases, leaving 16 bases between the germline ends. The CDR3 loop is CASSFLTVERGYTF. CDR3 in DNA: TGCGCCAGCAGCTTTTTGACAGTGGAGAGGGGCTACACCTTC. The whole variable domain, remainder taken from reference TRBV5-1 and TRBJ1-2, is KAGVTQTPRYLIKTRGQQVTLSCSPISGHRSVSWYQQTPGQGLQFLFEYFSETQRNKGNFPGRFSGRQFSNSRSEMNVSTLELGDSALYLCASSFLTVERGYTFGSGTRLTVV.

The rearrangement links TRBV2 to TRBJ2-7; D tentatively reads TRBD1 or TRBD2 (6 bases each). The CDR3 has 15 residues. Trimming removed 6 bases from V and 0 bases from J, with 15 bases in between. The germline CDR1 and CDR2 sequences are SNHLY and FYNNEI. CDR3 sequence: CASSPRWGASYEQYF. In nucleotides, the CDR3 is TGTGCCAGCAGCCCTCGGTGGGGGGCCTCCTACGAGCAGTACTTC.

The chain uses TRBV30 and TRBJ2-3; D tentatively reads TRBD1 or TRBD2 (5 bases each). The CDR3 length is 12 residues. Trimming took 1 base from V and 5 from J, leaving 7 bases between them. Germline V lookup: CDR1 GTSNPN, CDR2 SVGIG (reference sequence). The CDR3 nucleotides are TGTGCCTGGAGTGCTGGGGGAGATACGCAGTATTTT. Translated, it gives CAWSAGGDTQYF.

The table lists this clone with a count of one. The J gene is TRBJ2-5, the V gene TRBV6-1; D ambiguous. The germline V and J ends were trimmed by 4 bases and 3 bases, with 12 bases remaining between them. The V gene's germline CDR1 is MNHNS and CDR2 SASEGT. This CDR3 is 14 amino acids long. The CDR3 here is CASSGLRREETQYF. CDR3 sequence (DNA): TGTGCCAGCAGTGGGCTAAGGAGAGAAGAGACCCAGTACTTC.

This clone appeared once. The gene calls are TRBV9 and TRBJ2-2; weak D call: TRBD2 (6 bases). Germline V gives CDR1 SGDLS, CDR2 YYNGEE. V gave up 4 bases and J gave up 0 bases, with 13 bases separating them. The CDR3 loop spans 16 amino acids. The CDR3 spells CASSPGGATNTGELFF. The CDR3 DNA reads TGTGCCAGCAGCCCCGGCGGGGCGACGAACACCGGGGAGCTGTTTTTT.

V usage is TRBV7-2 and J usage is TRBJ2-1; 9 nucleotides match TRBD2. J was trimmed by 10 bases and V by 5 bases; bases with no gene match: 12. This CDR3 is built from 15 residues. The germline V gene has CDR1 SGHTA and CDR2 FQGNSA. CDR3 residues: CASSRTAGGLGEQFF. The CDR3 bases are TGTGCCAGCAGCCGGACAGCGGGAGGCTTGGGGGAGCAGTTCTTC. The complete variable domain, with remaining parts taken from reference TRBV7-2 and TRBJ2-1, reads GAGVSQSPSNKVTEKGKDVELRCDPISGHTALYWYRQSLGQGLEFLIYFQGNSAPDKSGLPSDRFSAERTGGSVSTLTIQRTQQEDSAVYLCASSRTAGGLGEQFFGPGTRLTVL.

J is TRBJ2-3 and V is TRBV4-1, with 11 bases that match TRBD2. Germline assignment: CDR1 MGHRA and CDR2 YSYEKL. CDR3 size: 16 residues. The trim removed 6 bases at V and 4 bases at J, leaving 9 bases unmatched. The CDR3 region is CASSLSGLADSDTQYF. The CDR3, as DNA: TGCGCCAGCAGTCTTTCGGGACTAGCGGACTCAGATACGCAGTATTTT.

This clone was seen once. The chain carries TRBV4-1 and TRBJ2-3, with 11 bases lining up with TRBD2. Germline CDR1 is MGHRA and CDR2 is YSYEKL. The CDR3 spans 16 residues. The V segment lost 4 bases and the J segment 2 bases; nucleotides outside the gene matches: 5. In DNA, the CDR3 is TGCGCCAGCAGCCCCGGACTAGCGGGCCTCACAGATACGCAGTATTTT. Encoded protein: CASSPGLAGLTDTQYF.